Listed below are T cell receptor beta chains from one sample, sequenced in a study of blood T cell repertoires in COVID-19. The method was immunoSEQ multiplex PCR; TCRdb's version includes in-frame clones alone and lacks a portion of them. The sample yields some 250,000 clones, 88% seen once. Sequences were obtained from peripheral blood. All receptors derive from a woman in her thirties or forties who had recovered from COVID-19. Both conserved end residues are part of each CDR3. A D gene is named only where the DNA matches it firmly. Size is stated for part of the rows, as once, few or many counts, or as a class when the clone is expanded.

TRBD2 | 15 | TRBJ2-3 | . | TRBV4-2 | CASSAGSGSTDTQYF | TGTGCCAGCAGCGCTGGTAGCGGGAGCACAGATACGCAGTATTTT
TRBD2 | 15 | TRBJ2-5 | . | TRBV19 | CATPVGGFPIETQYF | TGTGCCACGCCCGTCGGGGGGTTCCCAATAGAGACCCAGTACTTC
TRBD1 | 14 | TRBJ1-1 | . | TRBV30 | CAWSLTGGNTEAFF | TGTGCCTGGAGTCTAACAGGGGGCAACACTGAAGCTTTCTTT
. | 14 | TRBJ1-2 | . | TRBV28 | CASSLSGERYGYTF | TGTGCCAGCAGTTTGTCAGGGGAGAGGTATGGCTACACCTTC
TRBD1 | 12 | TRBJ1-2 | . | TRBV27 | CASSDRVYGYTF | TGTGCCAGCAGCGACAGGGTCTATGGCTACACCTTC
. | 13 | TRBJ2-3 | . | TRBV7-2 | CASTWGGLDTQYF | TGTGCCAGCACCTGGGGGGGGCTCGATACGCAGTATTTT
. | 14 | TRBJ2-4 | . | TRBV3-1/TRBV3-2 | CASSQRGAKNIQYF | TGTGCCAGCAGCCAAAGGGGGGCCAAAAACATTCAGTACTTC
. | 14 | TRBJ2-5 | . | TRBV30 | CAWSGGGWQETQYF | TGTGCCTGGAGTGGAGGGGGATGGCAAGAGACCCAGTACTTC
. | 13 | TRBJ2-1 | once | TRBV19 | CASSRLAGDEQFF | TGTGCCAGTAGTCGCCTAGCTGGGGATGAGCAGTTCTTC
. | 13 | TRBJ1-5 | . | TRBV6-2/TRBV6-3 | CASSKEINQPQHF | TGTGCCAGCAGCAAGGAGATCAATCAGCCCCAGCATTTT
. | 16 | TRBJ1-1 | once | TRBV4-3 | CASSQDRGGLGTEAFF | TGCGCCAGCAGCCAAGATCGGGGGGGATTGGGCACTGAAGCTTTCTTT
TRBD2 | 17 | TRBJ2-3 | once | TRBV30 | CAWDPTSGGRDTDTQYF | TGTGCCTGGGATCCGACTTCTGGGGGGAGGGACACAGATACGCAGTATTTT
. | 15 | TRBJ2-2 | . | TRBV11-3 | CASSLVSGDTGELFF | TGTGCCAGCAGCTTAGTTTCAGGGGACACCGGGGAGCTGTTTTTT
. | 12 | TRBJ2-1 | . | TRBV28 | CASSSSWREQFF | TGTGCCAGCAGTTCCTCATGGCGGGAGCAGTTCTTC
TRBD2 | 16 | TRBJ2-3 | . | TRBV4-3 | CASSQKLAGGSDTQYF | TGCGCCAGCAGCCAGAAACTAGCGGGAGGCTCAGATACGCAGTATTTT
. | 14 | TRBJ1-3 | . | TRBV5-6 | CASSFAGSGNTIYF | TGTGCCAGCAGCTTTGCAGGGTCTGGAAACACCATATATTTT
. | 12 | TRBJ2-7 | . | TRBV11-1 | CASSPNRDEQYF | TGTGCCAGCAGCCCTAACAGGGACGAGCAGTACTTC
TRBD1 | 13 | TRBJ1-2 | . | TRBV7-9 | CASNPGGNYGYTF | TGTGCCAGCAACCCAGGGGGCAACTATGGCTACACCTTC
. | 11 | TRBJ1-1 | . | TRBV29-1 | CSVGWPREAFF | TGCAGCGTTGGTTGGCCTCGCGAAGCTTTCTTT
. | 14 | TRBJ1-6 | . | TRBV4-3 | CASSQGGHNSPLHF | TGCGCCAGCAGCCAGGGTGGGCATAATTCACCCCTCCACTTT
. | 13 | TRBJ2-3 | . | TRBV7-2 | CASSPQGTDTQYF | TGTGCCAGCAGCCCCCAGGGCACAGATACGCAGTATTTT
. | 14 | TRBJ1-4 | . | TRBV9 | CASSVAQGNEKLFF | TGTGCCAGCAGCGTAGCCCAGGGGAATGAAAAACTGTTTTTT
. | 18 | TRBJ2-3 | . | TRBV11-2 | CASSTPGLRASSTDTQYF | TGTGCCAGCAGCACCCCGGGACTCAGAGCCTCTAGCACAGATACGCAGTATTTT
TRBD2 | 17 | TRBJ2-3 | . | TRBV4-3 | CASSQDLAGTSTDTQYF | TGCGCCAGCAGCCAGGATTTAGCGGGAACTAGCACAGATACGCAGTATTTT
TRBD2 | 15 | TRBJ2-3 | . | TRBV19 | CASSIRGLATDTQYF | TGTGCCAGTAGTATTAGGGGACTAGCCACAGATACGCAGTATTTT
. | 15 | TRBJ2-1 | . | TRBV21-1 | CASSTTSSLYNEQFF | TGTGCCAGCAGCACCACCTCTAGCCTCTACAATGAGCAGTTCTTC
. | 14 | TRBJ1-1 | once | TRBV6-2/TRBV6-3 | CASSWARGGTEAFF | TGTGCCAGCAGTTGGGCCAGGGGTGGCACTGAAGCTTTCTTT
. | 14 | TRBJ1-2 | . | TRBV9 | CASSVGAGIYGYTF | TGCGCCAGCAGCGTAGGGGCGGGGATCTATGGCTACACCTTC
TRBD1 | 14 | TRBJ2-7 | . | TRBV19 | CASSPGQGGYEQYF | TGTGCCAGTAGCCCCGGACAGGGAGGCTACGAGCAGTACTTC
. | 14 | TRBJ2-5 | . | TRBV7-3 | CASSRPGAQETQYF | TGTGCCAGCAGCCGACCAGGGGCCCAAGAGACCCAGTACTTC
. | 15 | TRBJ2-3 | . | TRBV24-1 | CATSRGARGTDTQYF | TGTGCCACCAGTCGCGGGGCGCGTGGCACAGATACGCAGTATTTT
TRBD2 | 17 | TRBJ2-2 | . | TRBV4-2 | CASSPIGTSGGTGELFF | TGTGCCAGCAGCCCCATCGGGACTAGCGGTGGCACCGGGGAGCTGTTTTTT
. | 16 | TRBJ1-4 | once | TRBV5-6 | CASSPNTQGISEKLFF | TGTGCCAGCAGCCCGAACACACAGGGAATTAGCGAAAAACTGTTTTTT
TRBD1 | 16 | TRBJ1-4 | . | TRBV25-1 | CASSEPGRQGGEKLFF | TGTGCCAGCAGTGAACCGGGAAGACAGGGGGGTGAAAAACTGTTTTTT
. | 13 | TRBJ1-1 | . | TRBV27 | CASMGGTNTEAFF | TGTGCCAGCATGGGGGGAACGAACACTGAAGCTTTCTTT
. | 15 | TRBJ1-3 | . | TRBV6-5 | CASSYSGLSGNTIYF | TGTGCCAGCAGTTACTCGGGCCTGTCCGGAAACACCATATATTTT
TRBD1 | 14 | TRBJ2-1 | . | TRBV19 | CASSPGGTGGRQFF | TGTGCCAGTAGTCCCGGTGGGACAGGGGGAAGGCAGTTCTTC
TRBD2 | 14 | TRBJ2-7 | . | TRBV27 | CASSLRSGPYEQYF | TGTGCCAGCAGTTTGCGTAGCGGGCCCTACGAGCAGTACTTC
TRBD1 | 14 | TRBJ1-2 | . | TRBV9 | CASSGTGGVYGYTF | TGTGCCAGCAGCGGGACAGGGGGGGTCTATGGCTACACCTTC
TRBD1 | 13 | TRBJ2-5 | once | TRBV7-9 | CASSLEGAQTQYF | TGTGCCAGCAGCTTAGAGGGGGCACAGACCCAGTACTTC
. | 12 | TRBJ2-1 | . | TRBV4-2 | CASSPGGNEQFF | TGTGCCAGCAGCCCCGGGGGAAATGAGCAGTTCTTC
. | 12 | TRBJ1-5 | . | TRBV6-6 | CASRGGIQPQHF | TGTGCCAGCAGGGGGGGGATCCAGCCCCAGCATTTT
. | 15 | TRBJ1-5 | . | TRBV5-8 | CASSLGGGSNQPQHF | TGTGCCAGCAGCTTGGGGGGGGGTAGCAATCAGCCCCAGCATTTT
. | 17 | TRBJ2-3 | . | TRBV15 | CATSRDRTTPNTDTQYF | TGTGCCACCAGCAGAGATCGTACTACCCCAAACACAGATACGCAGTATTTT
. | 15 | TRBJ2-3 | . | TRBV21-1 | CASSKARPGGDTQYF | TGTGCCAGCAGCAAAGCCCGACCGGGGGGGGATACGCAGTATTTT
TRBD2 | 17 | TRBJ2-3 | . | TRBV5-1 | CASSLAGTSGAQGEQYF | TGCGCCAGCAGCTTGGCGGGGACTAGCGGGGCCCAAGGGGAGCAGTATTTT
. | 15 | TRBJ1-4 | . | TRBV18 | CASSPGRVLLEKLFF | TGTGCCAGCTCACCGGGTCGGGTCCTCCTTGAAAAACTGTTTTTT
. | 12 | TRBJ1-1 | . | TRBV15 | CATSRDFGEAFF | TGTGCCACCAGCAGAGATTTCGGTGAAGCTTTCTTT
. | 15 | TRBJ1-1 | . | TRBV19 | CASSIDRSSNTEAFF | TGTGCCAGTAGTATAGATCGGTCCTCGAACACTGAAGCTTTCTTT
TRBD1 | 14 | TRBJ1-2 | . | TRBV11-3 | CASSPTRDRGGYTF | TGTGCCAGCAGCCCAACCCGGGACAGGGGAGGCTACACCTTC
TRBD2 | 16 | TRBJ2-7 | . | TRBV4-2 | CASSQEWSGGTYEQYF | TGTGCCAGCAGCCAAGAATGGAGCGGGGGCACCTACGAGCAGTACTTC
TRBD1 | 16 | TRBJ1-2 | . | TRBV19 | CASSIPFDGRGHGYTF | TGTGCCAGTAGTATCCCCTTCGACGGCAGGGGGCATGGCTACACCTTC
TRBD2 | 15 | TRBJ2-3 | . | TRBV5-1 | CASSEGLAGADTQYF | TGCGCCAGCAGCGAAGGACTAGCGGGAGCAGATACGCAGTATTTT